The 17 T cell receptor beta chains below were found in one sample sequenced in a study of blood T cells in healthy people across ages. It was with a sample-barcoded 5' primer and a J-beta primer mix that a second PCR of roughly 6 to 11 cycles was run. TCRdb processed the 5' RACE reads anew with MiXCR; each CDR3 protein has one entry. Here the sample spans fewer than 950,000 distinct CDR3 sequences, less than 70% being singletons. The sample consisted of blood. The receptors originated from an older man in good health.

In the case of this clonotype: A much larger clone lies one base from this, so it may be a read error. The chain links TRBV5-1 to TRBJ2-5; no firm D call. V was clipped by 0 bases and J by 2 bases, with 8 bases between them. This CDR3 comprises 14 residues. CDR1 and CDR2 from the germline V gene are SGHRS and YFSETQ. The CDR3 region has the DNA TGCGCCAGCAGCTTGGGGGAACTACAAGAGACCCAGTACTTC. Encoded protein: CASSLGELQETQYF.

The chain carries TRBV5-5 and TRBJ1-2, with D possibly TRBD1 on 6 matching bases. Germline V gives CDR1 SGHKS, CDR2 YYEKEE (reference sequence). CDR3 length: 12 residues. V lost 4 bases, J lost 13 bases, and 17 bases lay in between. The DNA of the CDR3 is TGTGCCAGCAGCCCACAGGGATATGGCCGCACCTTC. As protein: CASSPQGYGRTF.

The J gene is TRBJ2-1, the V gene TRBV10-3; D gene uncertain. Germline V CDR1 and CDR2: ENHRY, SYGVKD. This CDR3 spans 12 amino acids. V was clipped by 7 bases and J by 6 bases, with 10 bases between them. CDR3 loop: CAITSFPNEQFF. DNA of the CDR3: TGTGCCATCACCTCCTTCCCCAATGAGCAGTTCTTC.

The rearrangement joins TRBV20-1 to TRBJ2-6; 11 nucleotides agree with TRBD2. Germline V gene sequence: CDR1 DFQATT, CDR2 SNEGSKA (reference sequence). There are 17 residues in the CDR3. V lost 4 bases, J lost 0 bases, and 5 bases stayed unmatched. CDR3 DNA sequence: TGCAGTGCTACTGGACTAGCGGGCCTCTCTGGGGCCAACGTCCTGACTTTC. This gives the protein CSATGLAGLSGANVLTF.

This chain links TRBV20-1 with TRBJ2-7; 7 nucleotides agree with TRBD1. V dropped 3 bases and J dropped 8; count of bases not matched to a gene: 7. The V gene's germline CDR1 is DFQATT and CDR2 SNEGSKA (reference sequence). The CDR3 is made up of 12 amino acids. Written as DNA, the CDR3 is TGCAGTGCTAGTGACGACAGGGCTAAGCAGTACTTC. Its translation: CSASDDRAKQYF.

The V gene is TRBV4-1, the J gene TRBJ2-1; 11 positions agree with TRBD2. The CDR3 is made up of 14 amino acids. The germline gives CDR1 MGHRA, CDR2 YSYEKL. Trimming cost V 8 bases and J 7 bases; bases outside gene matches: 7. CDR3 sequence: CASAPGTSGNEQFF. In DNA form, the CDR3 reads TGCGCCAGCGCCCCCGGGACTAGCGGAAATGAGCAGTTCTTC.

The V gene is TRBV5-1, the J gene TRBJ2-1; D assignment may be TRBD1 or TRBD2 (6 bases each). CDR1 and CDR2 (germline): SGHRS, YFSETQ. This CDR3 comprises 15 residues. The ends were cut back, 1 base at V and 4 bases at J, with 12 bases in the middle. The CDR3 region is CASSLNQGGYNEQFF. In DNA, the CDR3 is TGCGCCAGCAGCTTGAATCAAGGGGGGTACAATGAGCAGTTCTTC.

This chain connects TRBV15 to TRBJ2-7, with 9 bases fitting TRBD1. Germline V gives CDR1 LNHNV, CDR2 YYDKDF (reference sequence). This CDR3 spans 15 amino acids. V trimming: 5 bases; J trimming: 0 bases; junction bases outside the gene matches: 5. Written as DNA, the CDR3 is TGTGCCACCAGCGACCGGGACAGGGCCTCCTACGAGCAGTACTTC. Translating it yields CATSDRDRASYEQYF. The full variable domain, rest sourced from reference TRBV15 and TRBJ2-7, is DAMVIQNPRYQVTQFGKPVTLSCSQTLNHNVMYWYQQKSSQAPKLLFHYYDKDFNNEADTPDNFQSRRPNTSFCFLDIRSPGLGDTAMYLCATSDRDRASYEQYFGPGTRLTVT.

The V gene is TRBV6-6, the J gene TRBJ1-1; TRBD1 matches at 7 bases. The V segment lost 8 bases and the J segment 2 bases; nucleotides outside the gene matches: 8. The CDR3 totals 14 residues. CDR1 is MNHNY, CDR2 SVGAGI, per germline (reference sequence). This chain's CDR3 is CASVDRRSNTEAFF. The CDR3 DNA is TGTGCCAGCGTGGACAGGCGTTCCAACACTGAAGCTTTCTTT.

The chain combines TRBV5-6 with TRBJ1-4, with D unresolved. Germline V gene sequence: CDR1 SGHDT, CDR2 YYEEEE. This CDR3 has 17 residues. Deletions cut 4 bases from V and 7 bases from J, with 23 bases between. The CDR3 DNA reads as TGTGCCAGCAGCCCGGGTGCAGAAAACACTTATCGTGAAAAACTGTTTTTT. Its protein is CASSPGAENTYREKLFF.

V and J are TRBV27 and TRBJ2-1; 15 nucleotides agree with TRBD2. V shed 6 bases, J shed 14 bases, and the junction held 8 bases outside the gene matches. CDR1 and CDR2 (germline): MNHEY, SMNVEV (reference sequence). This CDR3 has 14 amino acids. CDR3 residues: CASSAGTSGRREFF. DNA for the CDR3: TGTGCCAGCAGCGCCGGGACTAGCGGGAGGCGGGAGTTCTTC.

At least ten counts were recorded for this clonotype. This chain uses TRBV6-2 or TRBV6-3 with TRBJ2-3; D is unresolved. CDR1 MNHEY and CDR2 SVGEGT come from the germline V gene. Trimming removed 5 bases from V and 14 bases from J, with 23 bases in between. The CDR3 contains 14 residues. The CDR3 here is CASSPTLLRRYAYF. CDR3 nucleotides: TGTGCCAGCAGTCCGACACTCCTCCGAAGATACGCGTATTTT.

This clonotype was picked up one time. V gene TRBV5-1 combines with J gene TRBJ2-7; D is ambiguous. The germline CDR1 and CDR2 sequences are SGHRS and YFSETQ. The CDR3 contains 15 residues. V was trimmed by 3 bases and J by 4 bases, leaving 17 bases between them. The CDR3 nucleotides are TGCGCCAGCAGCTCGATCCCAGGACGGAATTACGAGCAGTACTTC. Translation: CASSSIPGRNYEQYF.

The chain uses TRBV7-8 and TRBJ2-4, with D perhaps TRBD2 (7 bases). The last part of the DNA fits TRBJ2-7 better; the J call may be wrong. The CDR3 spans 17 residues. Germline-derived CDR1 and CDR2 are SGHVS and FQNEAQ. The DNA of the CDR3 is TGTGCCAGCAGCTTAAGGGGGGGGGCGGACCTATACTACGAGCAGTACTTC. It translates to CASSLRGGADLYYEQYF.

This clonotype was counted only a few times. The chain joins TRBV21-1 to TRBJ2-7; TRBD1, the table's D call, lacks a check against the DNA. TRBV21-1 is a pseudogene segment. The CDR3 covers 16 residues. CDR3 DNA sequence: TGTGCCAGCAGCAAAGCTAAAAACCAGGGGTCCTACGAGCAGTACTTC. This codes for CASSKAKNQGSYEQYF.

V gene TRBV6-1 combines with J gene TRBJ1-1; D remains unclear. CDR3 length equals 13 residues. Germline V gene lookup returns CDR1 MNHNS and CDR2 SASEGT. Trimming pared 8 bases from V and 1 base from J, leaving 11 bases between. The CDR3 is CASDQGSNTEAFF. The CDR3, as DNA: TGTGCCAGCGATCAAGGGTCGAACACTGAAGCTTTCTTT.

This clonotype was recorded a few times. The CDR3 sequence: CASSAIGVAYNEQFF. CDR3 coding DNA: TGTGCCAGCAGCGCCATCGGCGTCGCCTACAATGAGCAGTTCTTC. This chain links TRBV9 with TRBJ2-1; D gene unclear. Trimming cost V 3 bases and J 2 bases, with 12 bases left between them. The CDR3 has 15 residues. CDR1 and CDR2 from the germline V gene are SGDLS and YYNGEE. Looking up the rest from reference TRBV9 and TRBJ2-1 gives the full variable domain: DSGVTQTPKHLITATGQRVTLRCSPRSGDLSVYWYQQSLDQGLQFLIQYYNGEERAKGNILERFSAQQFPDLHSELNLSSLELGDSALYFCASSAIGVAYNEQFFGPGTRLTVL.